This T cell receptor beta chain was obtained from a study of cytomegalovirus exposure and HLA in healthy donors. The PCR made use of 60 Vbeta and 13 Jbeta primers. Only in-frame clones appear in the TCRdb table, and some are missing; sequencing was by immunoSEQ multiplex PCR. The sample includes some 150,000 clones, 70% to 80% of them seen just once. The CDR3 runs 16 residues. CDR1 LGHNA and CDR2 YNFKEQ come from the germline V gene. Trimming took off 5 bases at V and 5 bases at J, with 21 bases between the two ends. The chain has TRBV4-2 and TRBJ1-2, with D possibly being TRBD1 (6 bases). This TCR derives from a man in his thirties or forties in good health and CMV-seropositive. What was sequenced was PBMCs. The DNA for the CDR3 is TGTGCCAGCAGCTTCCCGATGGACAGACTGGGGTATGGCTACACCTTC. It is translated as CASSFPMDRLGYGYTF.